This TCR beta chain is from a study of T cells after yellow fever vaccination. As for the study in general: The authors prepared low-cell-number fractions using SMART-Seq v4 Ultra Low Input. Broader study findings: A faster peak, day 5 versus 15, was reached by the weaker secondary response. Post-booster samples contained most primary-vaccination clones (nearly 98% CD4, around 88% CD8).

Template switching with 5'RACE generated the TCR cDNA and added a universal primer site and UMIs. MiXCR was run by TCRdb on the 5' RACE reads, yielding one entry per CDR3 protein. Among about 550,000 distinct CDR3 sequences, about 19% were seen once, and the ten largest hold more than 13%. This clonotype was observed a few times. What it binds is not known. V lost 3 bases and J lost 5, with 17 bases in between. This CDR3 comprises 15 residues. The germline CDR1 and CDR2 sequences are DFQATT and SNEGSKA (reference sequence). This specimen was PBMCs, taken 15 days after the yellow fever booster vaccination. This TCR came from a man under 40 who received the YFV17D yellow fever vaccine. The rearrangement joins TRBV20-1 to TRBJ2-1; no firm D call. In DNA form, the CDR3 reads TGCAGTGCTAGTTTATTGGCTAGTTCCCACAATGAGCAGTTCTTC. Translated, it gives CSASLLASSHNEQFF.